The 23 T cell receptor beta chains presented below share a single source sample, sequenced in a study of T cells after posttransplantation cyclophosphamide. The table came from immunoSEQ multiplex PCR; TCRdb's copy has only in-frame clones and leaves some out. Among around 37,000 clones listed, around four fifths were seen once. Busulfan-fludarabine conditioning, marrow transplant, and cyclophosphamide on days +3 and +4 were administered. The specimen was CD4+ T cells sorted from blood, collected just over 1,900 days after a stem cell transplant with posttransplant cyclophosphamide. These receptor sequences come from a female patient in her forties or fifties who received an allogeneic stem cell transplant from a related donor, was CMV-positive, and had no GVHD. Some of these T cells may belong to the graft donor.

This clone was seen a handful of times. The chain combines TRBV15 with TRBJ1-5, with TRBD1 as a possible D gene (5 bases). This CDR3 has 14 amino acids. V was shortened by 3 bases and J by 4 bases, with 10 bases between the two germline ends. Germline CDR1 LNHNV, CDR2 YYDKDF (reference sequence). CDR3 in amino acids: CATSSLQENQPQHF. The CDR3 bases are TGTGCCACCAGCAGTCTACAGGAAAATCAGCCCCAGCATTTT.

This clone was detected only once. The rearrangement joins TRBV5-6 to TRBJ2-2; possibly TRBD1 for D (6 bases). The CDR3 consists of 15 residues. Germline lookup yields CDR1 SGHDT and CDR2 YYEEEE. Trimming removed 5 bases from V and 2 bases from J, with 13 bases in between. The CDR3 DNA follows: TGTGCCAGCAGACAAACAGGGATTAACACCGGGGAGCTGTTTTTT. Encoded protein: CASRQTGINTGELFF. Based on the CDR3 plus reference TRBV5-6 and TRBJ2-2, the full variable domain is DAGVTQSPTHLIKTRGQQVTLRCSPKSGHDTVSWYQQALGQGPQFIFQYYEEEERQRGNFPDRFSGHQFPNYSSELNVNALLLGDSALYLCASRQTGINTGELFFGEGSRLTVL.

This rearrangement joins TRBV19 to TRBJ1-5, with D perhaps TRBD1 (6 bases). This CDR3 is built from 16 residues. The ends were cut back, 2 bases at V and 4 bases at J, with 15 bases in the middle. CDR1 is LNHDA, CDR2 SQIVND, per germline (reference sequence). DNA of the CDR3: TGTGCCAGTAGTATAAAACCTGCCGACAGGAATCAGCCCCAGCATTTT. This codes for CASSIKPADRNQPQHF.

This clone has a handful of counts. The chain uses TRBV21-1 and TRBJ1-5; the tabulated D call, TRBD1, remains unverified against the DNA. TRBV21-1 represents a pseudogene. The CDR3 length is 15 residues. CDR3 in amino acids: CASRGTPCGNQPQHF. The DNA of the CDR3 is TGTGCCAGCAGGGGGACACCCTGTGGCAATCAGCCCCAGCATTTT.

The chain combines TRBV5-1 with TRBJ2-5, with D unclear. The CDR3 runs 11 residues. CDR1 is SGHRS, CDR2 YFSETQ, per germline. Trimming left V 2 bases short and J 5 bases short, with 4 bases between. Here the CDR3 reads CASSFLETQYF. The CDR3, as DNA: TGCGCCAGCAGCTTTCTGGAGACCCAGTACTTC.

V usage is TRBV19 and J usage is TRBJ1-1; 8 nucleotides match TRBD1. This CDR3 spans 14 amino acids. V was clipped by 4 bases and J by 5 bases; unmatched bases: 6. Per germline, CDR1 LNHDA and CDR2 SQIVND (reference sequence). CDR3 sequence: CASSTLDRGTEAFF. The CDR3 nucleotides are TGTGCCAGTAGTACCCTTGACAGGGGAACTGAAGCTTTCTTT.

The genes are TRBV27 and TRBJ2-2; TRBD1 matches 8 bases. Germline CDR1 and CDR2: MNHEY and SMNVEV (reference sequence). This CDR3 has 15 residues. V lost 3 bases and J lost 5; bases outside the gene matches: 5. CDR3 amino acids: CASSFGDRRTGELFF. The CDR3 DNA sequence: TGTGCCAGCAGTTTTGGGGACAGGCGGACCGGGGAGCTGTTTTTT.

The gene calls are TRBV6-1 and TRBJ1-5; no firm D call. In germline, CDR1 is MNHNS, CDR2 SASEGT. CDR3 length equals 15 residues. The ends were cut back, 0 bases at V and 6 bases at J, with 12 bases in the middle. CDR3 in DNA: TGTGCCAGCAGTGAAGCGGGCGGGGAGTTTCAGCCCCAGCATTTT. Translating it yields CASSEAGGEFQPQHF.

The chain recombines TRBV19 with TRBJ2-2; TRBD2 aligns across 15 bases. V lost 7 bases and J lost 5; bases outside the gene matches: 2. Germline CDR1 reads LNHDA; CDR2 reads SQIVND (reference sequence). The CDR3 covers 15 residues. In DNA form, the CDR3 reads TGTGCCAGTAAAGGGACTAGCGGGGGGACCGGGGAGCTGTTTTTT. Translated: CASKGTSGGTGELFF.

This clone was picked up one time. The gene calls are TRBV6-5 and TRBJ2-1, with D possibly matching TRBD2 (6 bases). This CDR3 is 15 amino acids long. V lost 8 bases, J lost 5 bases, and 19 bases lay in between. The V gene's germline CDR1 is MNHEY and CDR2 SVGAGI. Written as DNA, the CDR3 is TGTGCCAGCCCCCACCGGAGGGCTTTAGACAATGAGCAGTTCTTC. This gives the protein CASPHRRALDNEQFF.

The chain combines TRBV11-2 with TRBJ2-7; 7 bases fit TRBD1. Trimming at V came to 5 bases and at J to 0 bases, leaving 16 bases not matched to a gene. Germline loops: CDR1 SGHAT, CDR2 FQNNGV. The CDR3 is 18 residues long. The CDR3 spells CASSKTGLRYSSSYEQYF. Written as DNA, the CDR3 is TGTGCCAGCAGCAAGACAGGGCTGAGATACTCGAGCTCCTACGAGCAGTACTTC.

The table lists this clone with a count of one. The chain is built from TRBV11-2 and TRBJ1-1; TRBD1 might be the D (5 bases). The V end lost 5 bases, the J end lost 0 bases, and 19 bases lay between the germline ends. The CDR3 consists of 17 residues. CDR1 SGHAT and CDR2 FQNNGV come from the germline V gene. The DNA of the CDR3 is TGTGCCAGCAGCCCGACAGTTTCCTTTATACTGAACACTGAAGCTTTCTTT. Protein: CASSPTVSFILNTEAFF. The variable domain in full, with the rest retrieved from reference TRBV11-2 and TRBJ1-1, is EAGVAQSPRYKIIEKRQSVAFWCNPISGHATLYWYQQILGQGPKLLIQFQNNGVVDDSQLPKDRFSAERLKGVDSTLKIQPAKLEDSAVYLCASSPTVSFILNTEAFFGQGTRLTVV.

The rearrangement joins TRBV7-2 to TRBJ2-1, with 10 positions matching TRBD2. V dropped 6 bases and J dropped 5; count of bases not matched to a gene: 7. Germline CDR1 SGHTA, CDR2 FQGNSA. This CDR3 is built from 15 residues. Written as DNA, the CDR3 is TGTGCCAGCAGTCAGCGGGGGGGCCTCAACAATGAGCAGTTCTTC. This translates into CASSQRGGLNNEQFF.

For the CDR3, the DNA is TGTGCCAGTACTTTCTTAGGGGCCCAGGGGACTGAAAAACTGTTTTTT. Protein sequence: CASTFLGAQGTEKLFF. This chain links TRBV19 with TRBJ1-4; tentatively, D is TRBD1 (6 bases). Germline V gives CDR1 LNHDA, CDR2 SQIVND (reference sequence). The V gene lost 7 bases and the J gene lost 7 bases, with 22 bases spanning the gap. The CDR3 runs to 16 residues.

The rearrangement joins TRBV11-2 to TRBJ1-2; the match to TRBD1 covers 7 bases. With 6 bases clipped from V and 2 bases from J, the junction kept 6 bases outside the gene matches. Germline V gene sequence: CDR1 SGHAT, CDR2 FQNNGV. The CDR3 is 14 amino acids. The CDR3, as DNA: TGTGCCAGCAGTCCTGGACAGGAAAACTATGGCTACACCTTC. This encodes CASSPGQENYGYTF.

This chain connects TRBV28 to TRBJ1-2; the D gene is possibly TRBD1 (5 bases). Germline CDR1 reads MDHEN; CDR2 reads SYDVKM. V was clipped by 3 bases and J by 1 base, with 9 bases between them. The CDR3 has 14 amino acids. The CDR3 loop reads CASSFGGNNYGYTF. The CDR3 nucleotides read TGTGCCAGCAGTTTCGGGGGGAATAACTATGGCTACACCTTC.

This chain uses TRBV29-1 with TRBJ2-4; a weak D match, TRBD1 (5 bases). The CDR3 is made up of 13 amino acids. Trimming stripped 8 bases from V and 0 bases from J, with 11 bases between. Germline CDR1 reads SQVTM; CDR2 reads ANQGSEA. The CDR3 DNA sequence: TGCAGCACAGGAGATCTAGCCAAAAACATTCAGTACTTC. It yields the protein CSTGDLAKNIQYF.

The chain uses TRBV15 and TRBJ2-7, with D perhaps TRBD2 (7 bases). The CDR3 extends over 14 amino acids. Germline CDR1 and CDR2: LNHNV and YYDKDF (reference sequence). The V end lost 0 bases, the J end lost 4 bases, and 10 bases lay between the germline ends. In nucleotides, the CDR3 is TGTGCCACCAGCAGAGAGGGGGGGGCGTACGAGCAGTACTTC. It is translated as CATSREGGAYEQYF.

CDR3 nucleotides: TGTGCCAGCTCACCCGACAGGGGAGGAAGCAATCAGCCCCAGCATTTT. As protein: CASSPDRGGSNQPQHF. The chain has TRBV18 and TRBJ1-5; 8 nucleotides match TRBD1. In germline, CDR1 is KGHSH, CDR2 LQKENI. J gave up 1 base and V 3 bases, and 5 bases lay outside the gene matches. The CDR3 length is 16 residues.

This clone was counted between two and nine times. The chain employs TRBV6-1 and TRBJ1-2, with 10 nucleotides matching TRBD1. V was clipped by 5 bases and J by 6 bases; unmatched bases: 3. The CDR3 consists of 13 residues. Germline-derived CDR1 and CDR2 are MNHNS and SASEGT. CDR3 DNA sequence: TGTGCCAGCAGTCGACAGGGGGCGAATGGCTACACCTTC. The encoded protein is CASSRQGANGYTF.

The chain combines TRBV5-1 with TRBJ2-7; 8 nucleotides agree with TRBD2. The CDR3 sequence is 15 residues long. Germline V gives CDR1 SGHRS, CDR2 YFSETQ. V lost 4 bases and J lost 2; bases outside the gene matches: 8. In DNA form, the CDR3 reads TGCGCCAGCAGCCCTACTAGCGGCCGGACCTACGAGCAGTACTTC. It translates to CASSPTSGRTYEQYF.

The chain uses TRBV19 and TRBJ1-2; no reliable D call. This CDR3 region has 14 residues. Trimming took off 3 bases at V and 4 bases at J, with 12 bases between the two ends. The germline V gene has CDR1 LNHDA and CDR2 SQIVND (reference sequence). The CDR3 DNA reads TGTGCCAGTAGTATCGGCGGGATGTCCTATGGCTACACCTTC. Protein product: CASSIGGMSYGYTF.

CDR3 sequence: CASSLLWGGDQYF. The CDR3 coding sequence is TGTGCCAGCAGTTTATTGTGGGGCGGGGACCAGTACTTC. The chain carries TRBV28 and TRBJ2-5, with D maybe TRBD2 (6 bases). V was shortened by 1 base and J by 10 bases, with 13 bases between the two germline ends. Germline V gene sequence: CDR1 MDHEN, CDR2 SYDVKM. The CDR3 totals 13 residues.